These 10 T cell receptor beta chains were all obtained from the same sample, sequenced in a study of cytomegalovirus exposure and HLA in healthy donors. Vbeta (60) and Jbeta (13) primers were used in the PCR. Data came from immunoSEQ multiplex PCR; TCRdb stores just in-frame clones and leaves some out. There are 150,000 to 200,000 clones in the sample; 84% occur only once, and more than 4% lies in the top ten. Sequencing was done on a sample of PBMCs. The origin of the receptors is a man younger than 35 in good health and CMV-seronegative.

CDR3 DNA sequence: TGCAGTGCACAGACAGGGTTCGAGCAGTACTTC. It codes for CSAQTGFEQYF. This sequence joins TRBV20-1 and TRBJ2-7; 7 positions match TRBD1. CDR1 DFQATT and CDR2 SNEGSKA come from the germline V gene (reference sequence). Losses at the gene ends were 6 bases for V and 6 bases for J; bases not matched to a gene: 5. The CDR3 is made up of 11 amino acids.

The sample holds one count of this clone. The rearrangement uses TRBV27 and TRBJ2-1; 14 bases agree with TRBD2. After removal of 7 bases from V and 2 bases from J, the junction contained 16 bases not matched to a gene. The germline V gene encodes CDR1 MNHEY and CDR2 SMNVEV (reference sequence). This CDR3 has 20 residues. This CDR3 reads CASTPRPGTSGSPPYNEQFF. The CDR3 bases are TGTGCCAGCACCCCGCGGCCGGGGACTAGCGGGAGTCCCCCCTACAATGAGCAGTTCTTC.

The chain is built from TRBV5-4 and TRBJ2-3, with D maybe TRBD2 (5 bases). The CDR3 has 13 residues. V lost 10 bases, J lost 0 bases, and 12 bases lay in between. Germline V gene data show CDR1 as SGHNT and CDR2 as YYREEE (reference sequence). CDR3 nucleotide sequence: TGTGCCGTACTAGGATCTAGCACAGATACGCAGTATTTT. It translates to CAVLGSSTDTQYF.

The V and J genes are TRBV5-1 and TRBJ2-5; the D gene is possibly TRBD1 (5 bases). V was pared by 9 bases and J by 3 bases, with 21 bases between. CDR3 length equals 15 residues. CDR1 is SGHRS, CDR2 YFSETQ, per germline. CDR3 coding DNA: TGCGCCACAGCAGCTTCTTGGACATTAAAAGAGACCCAGTACTTC. Its translation: CATAASWTLKETQYF.

The chain is built from TRBV28 and TRBJ1-5, with 9 bases that match TRBD1. Losses at the gene ends were 6 bases for V and 4 bases for J; bases not matched to a gene: 10. CDR3 length: 16 amino acids. CDR1 and CDR2 from the germline V gene are MDHEN and SYDVKM. The CDR3 spells CASSLGDRVFNQPQHF. CDR3 DNA: TGTGCCAGCAGCCTGGGGGACAGGGTGTTTAATCAGCCCCAGCATTTT.

The chain is built from TRBV2 and TRBJ2-1; no reliable D call. Looked up from germline, CDR1 is SNHLY and CDR2 is FYNNEI. Trimming removed 4 bases at V and 5 bases at J, with 9 bases between. CDR3 length: 13 amino acids. The DNA of the CDR3 is TGTGCCAGCAGTGCTATTCGAGACAATGAGCAGTTCTTC. This encodes CASSAIRDNEQFF.

The V and J genes are TRBV4-3 and TRBJ2-1; D possibly corresponds to TRBD2 (5 bases). Trimming shortened V by 1 base and J by 10 bases, and 17 bases separated the two germline ends. This CDR3 region has 15 residues. Looked up from germline, CDR1 is LGHNA and CDR2 is YSLEER. The CDR3 sequence is CASSQGLPPVEEQFF. For the CDR3, the DNA is TGCGCCAGCAGCCAAGGACTACCCCCCGTAGAGGAGCAGTTCTTC.

The chain uses TRBV5-5 and TRBJ2-7; TRBD2 might be the D (6 bases). Trimming cost V 6 bases and J 5 bases, with 15 bases left between them. The CDR3 is 13 residues long. CDR1 and CDR2 (germline): SGHKS, YYEKEE (reference sequence). CDR3 nucleotides: TGTGCCAGCACCTACCGGGGGACCCACGAGCAGTACTTC. It codes for CASTYRGTHEQYF.

The chain uses TRBV28 and TRBJ2-7; 7 bases map to TRBD1. The V segment lost 6 bases and the J segment 2 bases; nucleotides outside the gene matches: 4. From germline, CDR1 is MDHEN and CDR2 SYDVKM. The CDR3 loop spans 13 amino acids. The CDR3 DNA reads TGTGCCAGCAGGGGGACAGAAACCTACGAGCAGTACTTC. Its translation is CASRGTETYEQYF.

This clone occurred once. The final CDR3 position lacks the conserved phenylalanine or tryptophan, pointing to a likely read error. This chain connects TRBV6-6 to TRBJ1-2, with D uncertain. CDR1 MNHNY and CDR2 SVGAGI come from the germline V gene (reference sequence). The V end was cut by 6 bases, the J end by 3 bases, with 8 bases between. The CDR3 extends over 12 amino acids. This CDR3 is CASSTGDYGYTS. The CDR3 DNA sequence: TGTGCCAGCAGCACCGGTGACTATGGCTACACCTCC.